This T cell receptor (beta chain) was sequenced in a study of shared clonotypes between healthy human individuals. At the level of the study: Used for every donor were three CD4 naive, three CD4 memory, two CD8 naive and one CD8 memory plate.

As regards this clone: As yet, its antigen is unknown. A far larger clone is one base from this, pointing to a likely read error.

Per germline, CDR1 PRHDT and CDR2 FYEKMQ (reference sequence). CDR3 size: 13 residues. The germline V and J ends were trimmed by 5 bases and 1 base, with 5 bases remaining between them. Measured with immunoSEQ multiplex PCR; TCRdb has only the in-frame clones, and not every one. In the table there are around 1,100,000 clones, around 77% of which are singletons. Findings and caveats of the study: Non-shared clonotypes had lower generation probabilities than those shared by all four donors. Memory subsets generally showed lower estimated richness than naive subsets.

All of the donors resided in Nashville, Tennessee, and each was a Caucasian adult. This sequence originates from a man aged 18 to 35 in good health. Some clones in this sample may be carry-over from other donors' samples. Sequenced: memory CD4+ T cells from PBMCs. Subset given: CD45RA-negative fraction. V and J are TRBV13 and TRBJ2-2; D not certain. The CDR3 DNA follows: TGTGCCAGCAGCCCCCTGAACACCGGGGAGCTGTTTTTT. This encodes CASSPLNTGELFF.